This T cell receptor (beta chain) stems from a study of T cells in Graves' hyperthyroidism and ophthalmopathy. Whole-study results and caveats: Most thyroid clonotypes with frequency above 0.001 were detected in blood.

Researchers amplified the TCR beta CDR3 regions from RNA transcripts. The study used the HTBI primer set for a first-round RT-PCR of the TCR CDR3. TCRdb ran MiXCR on the multiplex PCR reads and lists one entry per CDR3 protein. In the table there are around 300,000 distinct CDR3 sequences, about 14% of which are singletons. This clonotype was recorded many times. What it binds is unknown. The V and J ends lost 9 bases and 2 bases respectively, with 20 bases between them. This CDR3 is 16 amino acids long. Germline V gene lookup returns CDR1 SGHTA and CDR2 FQGNSA. The receptor was isolated from a woman under 40 with Graves' hyperthyroidism that later progressed to Graves' ophthalmopathy. The material sequenced was blood. This chain connects TRBV7-2 to TRBJ2-1; D is perhaps TRBD1 or TRBD2 (5 bases each). The CDR3 DNA reads as TGTGCCAGTCACCGGGACCGGGTTGGGGCCTACAATGAGCAGTTCTTC. Protein: CASHRDRVGAYNEQFF.